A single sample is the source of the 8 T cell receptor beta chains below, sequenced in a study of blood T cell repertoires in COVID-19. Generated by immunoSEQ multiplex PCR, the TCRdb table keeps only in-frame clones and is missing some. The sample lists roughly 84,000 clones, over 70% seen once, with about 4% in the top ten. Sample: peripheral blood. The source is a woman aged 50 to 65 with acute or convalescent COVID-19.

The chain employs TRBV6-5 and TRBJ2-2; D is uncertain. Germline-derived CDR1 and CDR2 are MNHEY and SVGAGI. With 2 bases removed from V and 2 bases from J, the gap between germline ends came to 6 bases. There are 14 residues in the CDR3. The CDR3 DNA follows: TGTGCCAGCAGTTACAGGAGAAACACCGGGGAGCTGTTTTTT. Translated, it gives CASSYRRNTGELFF.

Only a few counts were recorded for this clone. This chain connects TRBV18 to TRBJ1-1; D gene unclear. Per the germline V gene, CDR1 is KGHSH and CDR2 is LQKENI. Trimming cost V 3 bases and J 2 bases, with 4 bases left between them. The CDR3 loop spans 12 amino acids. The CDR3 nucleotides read TGTGCCAGCTCACCCCAAAACACTGAAGCTTTCTTT. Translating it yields CASSPQNTEAFF.

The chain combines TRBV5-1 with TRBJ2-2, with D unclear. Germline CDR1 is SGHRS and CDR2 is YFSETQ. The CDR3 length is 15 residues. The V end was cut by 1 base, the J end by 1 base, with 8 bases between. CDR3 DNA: TGCGCCAGCAGCTTGAATCCAGTGAACACCGGGGAGCTGTTTTTT. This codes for CASSLNPVNTGELFF.

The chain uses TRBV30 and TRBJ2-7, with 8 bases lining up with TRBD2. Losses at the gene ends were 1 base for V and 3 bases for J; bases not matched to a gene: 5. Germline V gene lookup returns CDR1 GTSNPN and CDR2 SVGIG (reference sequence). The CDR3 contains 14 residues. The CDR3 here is CAWSAGGLLYEQYF. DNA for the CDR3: TGTGCCTGGAGTGCGGGGGGGCTTCTCTACGAGCAGTACTTC.

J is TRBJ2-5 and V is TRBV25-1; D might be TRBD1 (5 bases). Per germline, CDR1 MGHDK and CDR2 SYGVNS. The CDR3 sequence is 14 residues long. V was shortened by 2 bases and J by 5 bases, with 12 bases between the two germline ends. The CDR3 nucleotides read TGTGCCAGCAGTGAACAGGGTTACGGGGAGACCCAGTACTTC. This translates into CASSEQGYGETQYF.

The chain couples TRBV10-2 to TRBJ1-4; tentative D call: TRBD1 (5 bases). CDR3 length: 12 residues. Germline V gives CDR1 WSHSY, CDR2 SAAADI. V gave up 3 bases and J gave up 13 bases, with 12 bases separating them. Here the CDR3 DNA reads TGCGCCAGCAGTGATGTCACAGGCCGACTGTTTTTT. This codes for CASSDVTGRLFF.

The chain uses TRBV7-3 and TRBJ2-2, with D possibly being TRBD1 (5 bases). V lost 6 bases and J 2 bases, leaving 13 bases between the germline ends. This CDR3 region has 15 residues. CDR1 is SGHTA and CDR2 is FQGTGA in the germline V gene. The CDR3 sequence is CASSRDSFNTGELFF. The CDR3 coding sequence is TGTGCCAGCAGTCGCGACAGCTTCAACACCGGGGAGCTGTTTTTT.

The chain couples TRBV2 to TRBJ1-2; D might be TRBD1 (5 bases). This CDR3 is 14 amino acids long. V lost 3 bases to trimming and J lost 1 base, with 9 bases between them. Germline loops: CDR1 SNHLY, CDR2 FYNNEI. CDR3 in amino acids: CASSDRASNYGYTF. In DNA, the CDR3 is TGTGCCAGCAGTGACAGGGCCAGTAACTATGGCTACACCTTC.